This note documents a single T cell receptor (beta chain) sequence. Its antigen is as yet unknown. The entry originates in a study of CD8+CD57+ T cells in acquired aplastic anemia. Study summary: Roughly 3.2 ug was the average amount of DNA from sorted CD4+ and CD8+ cells. Healthy donors yielded some 11 million CD4+ cell reads on average. Findings and limits, study-wide: It was found that approximately 29 CD8+ CDR3 sequences were shared between patients and controls. Patients and controls had CD8+ Simpson's diversity values that were not significantly distinct.

The CDR3 length is 13 residues. CDR1 LNHNV and CDR2 YYDKDF come from the germline V gene (reference sequence). The V segment lost 5 bases and the J segment 6 bases; nucleotides outside the gene matches: 5. Profiling of TCR beta VDJ combinations and CDR3 sequences used genomic DNA as template. TCRdb re-called the reads through MiXCR, storing one row per CDR3 protein. The table has about 210,000 distinct CDR3 sequences, roughly 57% seen once. The sample taken for sequencing was sorted CD4+, CD8+, or CD8+CD57+ T cells (not recorded which) from PBMCs. This receptor was obtained from a human donor in good health. The chain is built from TRBV15 and TRBJ2-7; 9 bases line up with TRBD1. Written as DNA, the CDR3 is TGTGCCACCAGCGAGGACAGGGGATTCGAGCAGTACTTC. Amino acids: CATSEDRGFEQYF.